This T cell receptor (beta chain) was profiled in a study of blood T cell repertoires in COVID-19. Study summary: Sites in the United States, Italy and Spain provided acute and convalescent COVID-19 samples. PBMCs, B-cell-depleted T cells, or T cells were the source of the cDNA or gDNA that made up the material.

This CDR3 is 13 amino acids long. V was clipped by 6 bases and J by 7 bases, with 14 bases between them. Germline-derived CDR1 and CDR2 are SGHRS and YFSETQ. Seattle enrolled patients during active infection and tracked them longitudinally. As processed by the authors: It was from reference gene primer amplification that nucleated cell counts were estimated. Libraries were prepared by immunoSEQ multiplex PCR; TCRdb keeps only in-frame clonotypes and omits some of them. V and J calls and clone size are given by that table; D and trimming were obtained from the DNA. This table has 200,000 to 300,000 clones, around 81% appearing once.

This chain uses TRBV5-1 with TRBJ2-1, with D possibly matching TRBD1 (5 bases). This sequence was found in a woman aged 80 or over with COVID-19, enrolled during active disease. Sequenced sample: peripheral blood. The CDR3 sequence is CASMPGIQNEQFF. The DNA for the CDR3 is TGCGCCAGCATGCCAGGGATACAGAATGAGCAGTTCTTC.